The 7 T cell receptor beta chains below come from one sample, sequenced in a study of cytomegalovirus exposure and HLA in healthy donors. PCR was performed using 60 Vbeta and 13 Jbeta primers. The data were produced by immunoSEQ multiplex PCR, yet TCRdb's version contains in-frame clones alone and is incomplete. The sample includes 100,000 to 150,000 clones. Material: PBMCs. The source is a woman aged 40 to 49 in good health and CMV-seronegative.

The chain has TRBV11-2 and TRBJ1-2; the match to TRBD1 covers 7 bases. The J segment lost 6 bases and the V segment lost 10 bases, leaving 14 bases of the junction unmatched. This CDR3 has 14 amino acids. The germline V gene encodes CDR1 SGHAT and CDR2 FQNNGV. In DNA form, the CDR3 reads TGTGCCACTCAGCAGAATCAGGGGGGACATGGCTACACCTTC. Translation: CATQQNQGGHGYTF.

This chain links TRBV18 with TRBJ1-4; 9 positions match TRBD1. Germline V gene lookup returns CDR1 KGHSH and CDR2 LQKENI. The CDR3 runs to 17 residues. V gave up 0 bases and J gave up 4 bases; unmatched junction bases: 6. The DNA for the CDR3 is TGTGCCAGCTCACCACCGACAGGGGGTGAGATTAATGAAAAACTGTTTTTT. Its translation is CASSPPTGGEINEKLFF.

The CDR3 is CASSGGLAGVTDTQYF. The CDR3 bases are TGTGCCAGCAGCGGGGGACTAGCGGGAGTCACAGATACGCAGTATTTT. V usage is TRBV5-4 and J usage is TRBJ2-3; TRBD2 agrees at 14 bases. Germline V gene data show CDR1 as SGHNT and CDR2 as YYREEE (reference sequence). Trimming took 4 bases from V and 2 from J; bases not matched to a gene: 3. The CDR3 length is 16 residues. The entire variable domain, with the rest obtained from reference TRBV5-4 and TRBJ2-3, is as follows: ETGVTQSPTHLIKTRGQQVTLRCSSQSGHNTVSWYQQALGQGPQFIFQYYREEENGRGNFPPRFSGLQFPNYSSELNVNALELDDSALYLCASSGGLAGVTDTQYFGPGTRLTVL.

The J gene is TRBJ1-1, the V gene TRBV28, with D tentatively TRBD1 (5 bases). The germline gives CDR1 MDHEN, CDR2 SYDVKM. The CDR3 extends over 13 amino acids. Trimming removed 5 bases at V and 4 bases at J, with 11 bases between. The CDR3 region is CASSLAGGTEAFF. As DNA, the CDR3 is TGTGCCAGCAGTCTCGCGGGGGGCACTGAAGCTTTCTTT. Variable domain in full (rest from reference TRBV28 and TRBJ1-1): DVKVTQSSRYLVKRTGEKVFLECVQDMDHENMFWYRQDPGLGLRLIYFSYDVKMKEKGDIPEGYSVSREKKERFSLILESASTNQTSMYLCASSLAGGTEAFFGQGTRLTVV.

The CDR3, as DNA: TGTGCCAGCAGCTTGGGGGGGGGACTCCGTCTGGGAAACATTCAGTACTTC. Translation gives CASSLGGGLRLGNIQYF. The gene calls are TRBV5-4 and TRBJ2-4; 7 bases align to TRBD2. CDR1 is SGHNT and CDR2 is YYREEE in the germline V gene (reference sequence). V gave up 0 bases and J gave up 6 bases; unmatched junction bases: 12. This CDR3 contains 17 residues.

The chain uses TRBV5-6 and TRBJ2-3, with 11 bases matching TRBD2. Trimming at V came to 2 bases and at J to 3 bases, leaving 11 bases not matched to a gene. This CDR3 contains 18 residues. CDR1 SGHDT and CDR2 YYEEEE come from the germline V gene. Here the CDR3 reads CASSFVSGGAGLTDTQYF. In DNA, the CDR3 is TGTGCCAGCAGCTTTGTTAGCGGGGGGGCCGGGTTGACAGATACGCAGTATTTT.

Remarks on this clone: The sample contains more than one DNA sequence encoding this CDR3. V gene TRBV5-5 combines with J gene TRBJ1-5; possibly TRBD1 for D (6 bases). V was clipped by 5 bases and J by 0 bases, with 12 bases between them. This CDR3 spans 15 amino acids. Looked up from germline, CDR1 is SGHKS and CDR2 is YYEKEE (reference sequence). CDR3 sequence reads: CASSRDRSSNQPQHF. The CDR3 DNA sequence: TGTGCCAGCAGTCGAGACAGGAGTAGCAATCAGCCCCAGCATTTT.